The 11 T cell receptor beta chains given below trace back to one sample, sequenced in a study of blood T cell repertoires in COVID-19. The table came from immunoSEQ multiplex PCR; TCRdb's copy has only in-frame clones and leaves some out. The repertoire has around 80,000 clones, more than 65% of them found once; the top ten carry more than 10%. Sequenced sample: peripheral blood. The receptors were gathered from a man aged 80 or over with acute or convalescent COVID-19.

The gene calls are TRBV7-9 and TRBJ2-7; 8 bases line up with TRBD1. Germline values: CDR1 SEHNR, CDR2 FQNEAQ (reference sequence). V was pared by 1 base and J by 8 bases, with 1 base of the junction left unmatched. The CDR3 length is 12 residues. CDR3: CASSLGQGKQYF. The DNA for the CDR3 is TGTGCCAGCAGCTTAGGACAGGGGAAGCAGTACTTC.

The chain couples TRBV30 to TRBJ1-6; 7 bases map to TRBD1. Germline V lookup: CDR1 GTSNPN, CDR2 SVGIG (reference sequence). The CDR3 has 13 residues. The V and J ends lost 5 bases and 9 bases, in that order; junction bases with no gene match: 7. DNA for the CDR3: TGTGCCTGGCAAGAGCGACAGGGTTCACCCCTCCACTTT. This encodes CAWQERQGSPLHF.

CDR3 nucleotides: TGTGCCAGCAGCTTAAACTCAGGGGGCAGAGAGACCCAGTACTTC. Encoded protein: CASSLNSGGRETQYF. The V and J genes are TRBV11-2 and TRBJ2-5; 8 nucleotides match TRBD1. The CDR3 is made up of 15 amino acids. The V gene's germline CDR1 is SGHAT and CDR2 FQNNGV. V shed 2 bases, J shed 4 bases, and the junction held 6 bases outside the gene matches.

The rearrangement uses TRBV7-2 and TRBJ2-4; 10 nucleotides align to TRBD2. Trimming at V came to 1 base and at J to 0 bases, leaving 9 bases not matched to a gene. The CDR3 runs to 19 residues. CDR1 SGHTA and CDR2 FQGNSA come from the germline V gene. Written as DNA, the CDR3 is TGTGCCAGCAGCTTAGGTGGTAGCGGGGGGATCCTAGCCAAAAACATTCAGTACTTC. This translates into CASSLGGSGGILAKNIQYF.

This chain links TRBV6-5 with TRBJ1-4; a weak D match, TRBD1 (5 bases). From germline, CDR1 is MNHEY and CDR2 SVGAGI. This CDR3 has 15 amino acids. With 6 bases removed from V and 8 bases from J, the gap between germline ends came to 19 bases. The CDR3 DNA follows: TGTGCCAGCAGCGCTAATAGGGGCCAGGTCGAAAAACTGTTTTTT. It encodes CASSANRGQVEKLFF.

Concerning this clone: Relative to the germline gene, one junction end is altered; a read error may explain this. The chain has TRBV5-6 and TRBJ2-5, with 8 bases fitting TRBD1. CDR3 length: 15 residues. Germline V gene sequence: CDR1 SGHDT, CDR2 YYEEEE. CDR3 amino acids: CTSSVYRGSLETQYF. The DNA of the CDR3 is TGTACCAGCAGCGTGTACAGGGGGAGTTTAGAGACCCAGTACTTC.

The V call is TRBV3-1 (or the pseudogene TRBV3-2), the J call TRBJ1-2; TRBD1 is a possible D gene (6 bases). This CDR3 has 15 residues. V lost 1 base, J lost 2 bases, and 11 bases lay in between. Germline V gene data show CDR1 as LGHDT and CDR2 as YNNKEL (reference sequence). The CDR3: CASSQGFTGNYGYTF. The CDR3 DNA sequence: TGTGCCAGCAGCCAAGGGTTTACAGGGAACTATGGCTACACCTTC.

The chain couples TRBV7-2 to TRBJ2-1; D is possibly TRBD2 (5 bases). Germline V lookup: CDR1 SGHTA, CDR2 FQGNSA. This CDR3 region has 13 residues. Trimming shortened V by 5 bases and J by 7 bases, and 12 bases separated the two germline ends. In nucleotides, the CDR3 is TGTGCCAGCAGCAACAGACGAGGGAATGAGCAGTTCTTC. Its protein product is CASSNRRGNEQFF.

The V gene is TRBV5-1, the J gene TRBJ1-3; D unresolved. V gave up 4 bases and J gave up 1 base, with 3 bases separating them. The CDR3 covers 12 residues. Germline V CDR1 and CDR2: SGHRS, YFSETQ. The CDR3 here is CASSPSGNTIYF. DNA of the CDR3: TGCGCCAGCAGCCCATCTGGAAACACCATATATTTT.

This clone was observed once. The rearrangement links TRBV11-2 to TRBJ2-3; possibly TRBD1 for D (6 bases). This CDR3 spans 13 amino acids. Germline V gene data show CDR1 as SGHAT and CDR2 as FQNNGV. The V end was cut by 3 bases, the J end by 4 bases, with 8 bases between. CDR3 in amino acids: CASSFGGADTQYF. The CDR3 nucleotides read TGTGCCAGCAGCTTTGGGGGCGCAGATACGCAGTATTTT.

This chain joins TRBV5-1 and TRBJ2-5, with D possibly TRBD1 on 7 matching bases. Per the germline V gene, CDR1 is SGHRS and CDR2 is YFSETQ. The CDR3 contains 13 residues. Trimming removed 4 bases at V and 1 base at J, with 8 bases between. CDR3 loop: CASSQGGQETQYF. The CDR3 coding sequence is TGCGCCAGCAGCCAGGGGGGCCAAGAGACCCAGTACTTC.